These 2 T cell receptor beta chains share one sample of origin, sequenced in a study of beta chain features in type 1 diabetes. All of the isolated RNA was reverse transcribed, so expressed TCRB transcripts were sequenced. Assay used: immunoSEQ multiplex PCR; TCRdb lists only in-frame clones, some missing. The table shows around 300,000 clones, with approximately 10% occurring only once. The sample taken for sequencing was naive CD4+ T cells from blood. These receptors originate from a woman between 25 and 40 years old in good health.

The chain links TRBV12-5 to TRBJ2-3; D gene unclear. The CDR3 consists of 12 residues. Germline CDR1 and CDR2: LGHNT and FRNRAP. V lost 4 bases, J lost 2 bases, and 4 bases lay in between. The CDR3 nucleotides read TGTGCTAGTGGTTCGTCCACAGATACGCAGTATTTT. This codes for CASGSSTDTQYF.

The J gene is TRBJ1-1, the V gene TRBV30, with 9 positions matching TRBD1. Germline V gives CDR1 GTSNPN, CDR2 SVGIG (reference sequence). V shed 5 bases, J shed 11 bases, and the junction held 9 bases outside the gene matches. The CDR3 contains 12 residues. The CDR3 sequence: CAWVRDRVWAFF. CDR3 sequence (DNA): TGTGCCTGGGTCCGGGACAGGGTGTGGGCTTTCTTT.